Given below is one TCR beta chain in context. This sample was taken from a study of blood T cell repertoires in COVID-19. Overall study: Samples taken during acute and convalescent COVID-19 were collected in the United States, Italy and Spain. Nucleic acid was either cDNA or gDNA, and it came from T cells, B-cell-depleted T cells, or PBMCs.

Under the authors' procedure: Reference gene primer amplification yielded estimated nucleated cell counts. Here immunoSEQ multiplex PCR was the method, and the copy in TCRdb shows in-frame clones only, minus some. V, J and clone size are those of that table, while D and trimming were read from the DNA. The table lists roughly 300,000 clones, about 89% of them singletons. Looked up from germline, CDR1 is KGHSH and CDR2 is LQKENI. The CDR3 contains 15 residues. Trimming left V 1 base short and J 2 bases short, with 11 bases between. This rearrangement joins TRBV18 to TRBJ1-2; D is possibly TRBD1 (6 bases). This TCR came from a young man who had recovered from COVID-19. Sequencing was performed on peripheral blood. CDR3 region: CASSPRQGNNYGYTF. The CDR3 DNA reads TGTGCCAGCTCACCACGGCAGGGGAACAACTATGGCTACACCTTC.